This TCR beta chain was recovered during a study of blood T cell repertoires in COVID-19. On the study more broadly: COVID-19 samples from acute and convalescent phases originated in the United States, Italy and Spain. Sample material is recorded as cDNA or gDNA derived from T cells, B-cell-depleted T cells, or PBMCs.

The length of the CDR3 is 15 residues. Germline CDR1 and CDR2: SGDLS and YYNGEE. Trimming stripped 1 base from V and 3 bases from J, with 13 bases between. Study processing details: Reference gene primer amplification yielded estimated nucleated cell counts. Some clones are missing from TCRdb's copy, which holds only in-frame ones; the method was immunoSEQ multiplex PCR. V and J calls and clone size are given by that table; D and trimming were obtained from the DNA. Of under 300,000 clones listed, about 90% are singletons. The clonotype was recovered from a man in his fifties or sixties who had recovered from COVID-19. The rearrangement uses TRBV9 and TRBJ1-2; a possible D gene is TRBD1 (5 bases). Sample: peripheral blood. The CDR3: CASSVWGVGDYGYTF. The CDR3 DNA is TGTGCCAGCAGCGTATGGGGGGTGGGTGACTATGGCTACACCTTC.